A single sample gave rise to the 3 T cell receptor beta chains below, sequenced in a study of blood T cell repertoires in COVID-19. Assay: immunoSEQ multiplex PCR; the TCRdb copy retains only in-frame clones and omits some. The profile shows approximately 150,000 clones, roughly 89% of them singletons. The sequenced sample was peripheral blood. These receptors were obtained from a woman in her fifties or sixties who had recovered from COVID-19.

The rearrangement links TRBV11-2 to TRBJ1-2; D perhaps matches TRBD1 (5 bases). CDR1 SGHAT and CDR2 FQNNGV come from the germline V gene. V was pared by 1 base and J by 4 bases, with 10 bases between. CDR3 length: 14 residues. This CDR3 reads CASSLGQGPYGYTF. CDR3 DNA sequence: TGTGCCAGCAGCTTAGGGCAGGGCCCCTATGGCTACACCTTC.

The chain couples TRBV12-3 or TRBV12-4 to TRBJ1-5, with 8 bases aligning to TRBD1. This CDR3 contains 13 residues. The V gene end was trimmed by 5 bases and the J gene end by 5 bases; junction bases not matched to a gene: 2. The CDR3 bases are TGTGCCAGCAGTGTGGACAGGGATCAGCCCCAGCATTTT. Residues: CASSVDRDQPQHF.

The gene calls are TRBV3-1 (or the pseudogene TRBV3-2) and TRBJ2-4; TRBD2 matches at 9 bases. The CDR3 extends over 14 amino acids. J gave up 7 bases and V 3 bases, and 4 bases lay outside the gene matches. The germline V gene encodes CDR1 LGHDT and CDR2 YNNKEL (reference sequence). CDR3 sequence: CASSQEAGGNIQYF. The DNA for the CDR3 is TGTGCCAGCAGCCAGGAAGCGGGGGGTAACATTCAGTACTTC.